This T cell receptor beta chain was captured by sequencing in a study of blood T cell repertoires in COVID-19. Background on the study: Sources were T cells, B-cell-depleted T cells, or PBMCs; the material itself was cDNA or gDNA.

Ages ranged from roughly 18 to 100 years, with residence in 24 US areas. Recovered status in Cohort 3 required two negative PCRs, clearance, or symptom resolution. CDR3 size: 15 residues. Unmatched junction bases numbered 4, after V lost 2 bases and J lost 1 base. Germline assignment: CDR1 SGHRS and CDR2 YFSETQ. Authors' data handling: Cell counts per sample came from amplifying reference gene primers. Repertoires were generated with immunoSEQ multiplex PCR, while TCRdb's copy carries only in-frame clones and drops some. V, J and clone size derive from that table, while D and trimming were established from the DNA sequence. The sample yields over 350,000 clones, approximately 90% seen once.

The origin of this receptor is a woman aged 18-29 years who had recovered from COVID-19. The chain couples TRBV5-1 to TRBJ1-1; TRBD1 matches at 8 bases. The sequencing sample was made of PBMCs or T cells enriched from blood (not recorded which). The CDR3 is CASSFTDRGNTEAFF. Here the CDR3 DNA reads TGCGCCAGCAGCTTCACCGACAGGGGGAACACTGAAGCTTTCTTT.